This T cell receptor beta chain came from a study of cytomegalovirus exposure and HLA in healthy donors. The CDR3 spans 15 residues. Germline CDR1 SGDLS, CDR2 YYNGEE. V lost 0 bases, J lost 1 base, and 8 bases lay in between. 13 Jbeta primers and 60 Vbeta primers were used for the PCR. Libraries were prepared by immunoSEQ multiplex PCR; TCRdb keeps only in-frame clonotypes and omits some of them. The sample holds 150,000 to 170,000 clones; about 84% are singletons and the top ten take around 5.2%. Sequencing used PBMCs. This chain uses TRBV9 with TRBJ2-1; no definite D call. The sequence was collected from a woman aged 40 to 50 in good health and CMV-seropositive. For the CDR3, the DNA is TGTGCCAGCAGCGTAGAGGCTAGGTCCTACAATGAGCAGTTCTTC. Its protein product is CASSVEARSYNEQFF.